What follows are 14 T cell receptor beta chains derived from one specimen sequenced in a study of T cells after somatic rescue of genetic block. TCRdb's copy holds only in-frame clones and misses some; the assay was immunoSEQ multiplex PCR. The table shows 60,000 to 75,000 clones, with under 95% occurring only once. Input material: peripheral blood mononuclear cells (PBMCs). These receptors all come from a man aged 35-49 years.

The rearrangement uses TRBV19 and TRBJ1-5; 8 bases match TRBD1. Germline CDR1 LNHDA, CDR2 SQIVND (reference sequence). Trimming at V came to 3 bases and at J to 0 bases, leaving 13 bases not matched to a gene. The CDR3 length is 19 residues. CDR3 sequence: CASSIFPRGPEYSNQPQHF. CDR3 DNA: TGTGCCAGTAGTATTTTCCCCAGGGGGCCCGAATATAGCAATCAGCCCCAGCATTTT.

This rearrangement joins TRBV2 to TRBJ2-2; unclear D gene. Germline values: CDR1 SNHLY, CDR2 FYNNEI. Deletions cut 7 bases from V and 2 bases from J, with 11 bases between. CDR3 length: 14 residues. CDR3 amino acids: CASTETSNTGELFF. CDR3 bases: TGTGCCAGCACCGAGACGAGTAACACCGGGGAGCTGTTTTTT.

The chain joins TRBV11-2 to TRBJ2-1; D uncertain. Germline lookup yields CDR1 SGHAT and CDR2 FQNNGV. This CDR3 region has 14 residues. Trimming cost V 5 bases and J 1 base, with 9 bases left between them. The DNA of the CDR3 is TGTGCCAGCAGCCCATACGGATCCTACAATGAGCAGTTCTTC. Amino acid sequence: CASSPYGSYNEQFF.

The chain has TRBV7-3 and TRBJ2-3, with TRBD2 matching 13 bases. Germline CDR1 reads SGHTA; CDR2 reads FQGTGA. The ends lost 5 bases at V and 4 bases at J; junction bases unmatched: 9. The CDR3 has 17 amino acids. The CDR3 DNA sequence: TGTGCCAGCAGCCCCCAGGGACTAGCGGGGCGGGCAGATACGCAGTATTTT. It encodes CASSPQGLAGRADTQYF. The full variable domain, rest sourced from reference TRBV7-3 and TRBJ2-3, is GAGVSQTPSNKVTEKGKYVELRCDPISGHTALYWYRQSLGQGPEFLIYFQGTGAADDSGLPNDRFFAVRPEGSVSTLKIQRTERGDSAVYLCASSPQGLAGRADTQYFGPGTRLTVL.

The chain uses TRBV7-9 and TRBJ2-5; 8 nucleotides align to TRBD1. With 5 bases clipped from V and 4 bases from J, the junction kept 15 bases outside the gene matches. The CDR3 runs 17 residues. Germline-derived CDR1 and CDR2 are SEHNR and FQNEAQ (reference sequence). The CDR3 here is CASSHPGGQGAIETQYF. For the CDR3, the DNA is TGTGCCAGCAGCCACCCGGGTGGGCAGGGGGCTATAGAGACCCAGTACTTC.

The rearrangement links TRBV25-1 to TRBJ2-7; D might be TRBD1 (5 bases). This CDR3 is 14 amino acids long. Germline lookup yields CDR1 MGHDK and CDR2 SYGVNS. V gave up 1 base and J gave up 5 bases, with 12 bases separating them. The CDR3 DNA follows: TGTGCCAGCAGTGAATTAATAGGGGTCGACGAGCAGTACTTC. Translating gives CASSELIGVDEQYF.

The chain links TRBV12-5 to TRBJ2-5; D call uncertain. The CDR3 extends over 14 amino acids. V gave up 7 bases and J gave up 5 bases, with 17 bases separating them. Per germline, CDR1 LGHNT and CDR2 FRNRAP. The CDR3, as DNA: TGTGCTAGTGCCCCCAGCCGGGTGGAGGAGACCCAGTACTTC. This sequence encodes CASAPSRVEETQYF.

This chain joins TRBV4-2 and TRBJ1-5; 7 nucleotides line up with TRBD1. The CDR3 loop spans 14 amino acids. CDR1 LGHNA and CDR2 YNFKEQ come from the germline V gene. V lost 3 bases and J lost 5; bases outside the gene matches: 4. The CDR3 region is CASSHTGEDQPQHF. CDR3 DNA: TGTGCCAGCAGCCATACAGGGGAGGATCAGCCCCAGCATTTT.

This clone was detected a few times. The rearrangement joins TRBV14 to TRBJ1-2, with TRBD1 as a possible D gene (5 bases). Looked up from germline, CDR1 is SGHDN and CDR2 is FVKESK. With 0 bases removed from V and 8 bases from J, the gap between germline ends came to 16 bases. The CDR3 runs 15 residues. CDR3 coding DNA: TGTGCCAGCAGCCAAGATCTTTCGGGGCTAGAAGGCTACACCTTC. Protein: CASSQDLSGLEGYTF.

The chain links TRBV7-9 to TRBJ2-7; possibly TRBD1 for D (6 bases). V gave up 5 bases and J gave up 2 bases, with 13 bases separating them. Germline values: CDR1 SEHNR, CDR2 FQNEAQ (reference sequence). CDR3 length: 14 residues. The CDR3 protein is CASSGGLKPYEQYF. For the CDR3, the DNA is TGTGCCAGCAGCGGGGGCCTCAAGCCCTACGAGCAGTACTTC.

This rearrangement joins TRBV7-9 to TRBJ1-4; the D is unclear. The CDR3 is made up of 18 amino acids. In germline, CDR1 is SEHNR, CDR2 FQNEAQ (reference sequence). Trimming left V 6 bases short and J 9 bases short, with 29 bases between. Here the CDR3 reads CASRSSRTTSSGLKKLFF. The CDR3 DNA follows: TGTGCCAGCAGAAGCAGCAGAACCACATCCTCGGGTTTGAAAAAACTGTTTTTT.

The rearrangement joins TRBV7-6 to TRBJ1-1; perhaps TRBD1 as D (6 bases). The CDR3 contains 14 residues. Germline CDR1 reads SGHVS; CDR2 reads FNYEAQ. V shed 5 bases and J shed 0 bases, with 10 bases lying between them. Here the CDR3 DNA reads TGTGCCAGCAGCATGGGGGCAATGAACACTGAAGCTTTCTTT. Protein sequence: CASSMGAMNTEAFF.

The CDR3 bases are TGTGCCAGCAGTTCCGCGACAGGGTCGAGGGAGCAGTACTTC. Encoded protein: CASSSATGSREQYF. This sequence joins TRBV28 and TRBJ2-7; TRBD1 matches 7 bases. Germline assignment: CDR1 MDHEN and CDR2 SYDVKM. V lost 4 bases, J lost 7 bases, and 10 bases stayed unmatched. The CDR3 sequence is 14 residues long.

J is TRBJ2-7 and V is TRBV5-6; TRBD2 matches at 10 bases. After removal of 5 bases from V and 3 bases from J, the junction contained 5 bases not matched to a gene. The CDR3 spans 14 residues. CDR1 is SGHDT, CDR2 YYEEEE, per germline. CDR3 nucleotide sequence: TGTGCCAGCAGTCGACTAGCGGGTGTCTACGAGCAGTACTTC. It codes for CASSRLAGVYEQYF.